These T cell receptor beta chains were read from a single sample in a study of blood T cell repertoires in COVID-19. The assay was immunoSEQ multiplex PCR, and TCRdb's table has in-frame clones only and misses some. The table lists around 200,000 clones, about 82% of them singletons. Sequencing was performed on PBMCs or T cells enriched from blood (not recorded which). All receptors come from a man aged 35 to 55 with acute COVID-19. The CDR3 runs from the conserved cysteine through the conserved F or W. D genes are given only for firm matches. Expanded clones are given a class, and other clones once, few, many or no size at all.

J: TRBJ1-1; D: -; size: -; V: TRBV20-1; DNA: TGCAGTGCTAGAGAAATCCTTGAAGCTTTCTTT; CDR3: CSAREILEAFF
J: TRBJ2-3; D: -; size: -; V: TRBV5-1; DNA: TGCGCCAGCAGCTTGGAACGGGGAATCGGCACAGATACGCAGTATTTT; CDR3: CASSLERGIGTDTQYF
J: TRBJ1-2; D: -; size: -; V: TRBV15; DNA: TGTGCCACCAGCAGAGATCTGGCAGGGTGGATTTATGGCTACACCTTC; CDR3: CATSRDLAGWIYGYTF
J: TRBJ2-7; D: -; size: -; V: TRBV29-1; DNA: TGCAGCGCCGTGCAGGGGACCTACGAGCAGTACTTC; CDR3: CSAVQGTYEQYF
J: TRBJ1-5; D: -; size: -; V: TRBV19; DNA: TGTGCCAGTAGTAATGGGGTCGGCGGGGTGCAGCCCCAGCATTTT; CDR3: CASSNGVGGVQPQHF
J: TRBJ1-2; D: TRBD1; size: -; V: TRBV10-3; DNA: TGTGCCATCAGTATACTCCCGGGACAGGCTGGGGGCTACACCTTC; CDR3: CAISILPGQAGGYTF
J: TRBJ2-2; D: TRBD1; size: few; V: TRBV30; DNA: TGTGCCTGGACCACAGGGGAGAACACCGGGGAGCTGTTTTTT; CDR3: CAWTTGENTGELFF
J: TRBJ2-1; D: TRBD2; size: -; V: TRBV6-5; DNA: TGTGCCAGCAGGCCTTGGCGGGAGGACTACAATGAGCAGTTCTTC; CDR3: CASRPWREDYNEQFF
J: TRBJ2-1; D: TRBD2; size: -; V: TRBV29-1; DNA: TGCAGCGTTGAGGTTGGGACTAGCGTCTCCTACAATGAGCAGTTCTTC; CDR3: CSVEVGTSVSYNEQFF
J: TRBJ2-1; D: TRBD2; size: -; V: TRBV5-4; DNA: TGTGCCAGCAGAAGCGGGAGGGCCAATGAGCAGTTCTTC; CDR3: CASRSGRANEQFF
J: TRBJ2-1; D: -; size: -; V: TRBV10-1; DNA: TGCGCCAGCAGTGTCGGACTTTGGAATGAGCAGTTCTTC; CDR3: CASSVGLWNEQFF